The 21 T cell receptor beta chains presented below share a single source sample, sequenced in a study of cytomegalovirus exposure and HLA in healthy donors (dated by TCRdb to the late 2010s). The protocol used for the library was the immunoSEQ multiplex PCR assay. A mixture of 60 forward primers for TCR Vbeta segments and 13 reverse primers for TCR Jbeta segments was used in the multiplex PCR. TCRdb re-hosts the immuneACCESS table, in-frame sequences only. Its copies lack some clones; in the studies checked, an unresolved V gene accounts for under half of them, and the cause for the rest is not known. The sample has 100,000 to 120,000 clones on record, around 78% of them singletons. In total, the top ten clones hold roughly 1.2% of the sample. Material: PBMCs. The receptors were gathered from a woman in her thirties in good health and CMV-seronegative.

This chain connects TRBV4-2 to TRBJ2-5; TRBD2 agrees at 11 bases. CDR3 size: 16 residues. Trimming at V came to 3 bases and at J to 1 base, leaving 4 bases not matched to a gene. Germline V gene data show CDR1 as LGHNA and CDR2 as YNFKEQ. The CDR3 spells CASSQSSGGVQETQYF. CDR3 in DNA: TGTGCCAGCAGCCAGAGTAGCGGGGGGGTCCAAGAGACCCAGTACTTC.

V and J are TRBV28 and TRBJ1-2; unclear D gene. Germline V gene sequence: CDR1 MDHEN, CDR2 SYDVKM. Between the trimmed V and J ends, which lost 9 bases and 6 bases, there was a span of 11 bases. This CDR3 has 11 amino acids. The chain's CDR3 is CASSGGNGYTF. CDR3 coding DNA: TGTGCCAGTAGCGGAGGGAATGGCTACACCTTC.

The CDR3 is CASSQDTTGVGEKLFF. The CDR3 region has the DNA TGCGCCAGCAGCCAGGATACGACAGGGGTCGGCGAAAAACTGTTTTTT. The V call is TRBV4-3, the J call TRBJ1-4; 8 bases agree with TRBD1. V dropped 3 bases and J dropped 8; count of bases not matched to a gene: 11. Germline lookup yields CDR1 LGHNA and CDR2 YSLEER. The CDR3 runs 16 residues.

The chain is built from TRBV28 and TRBJ1-4; TRBD1 agrees at 10 bases. Trimming removed 3 bases from V and 4 bases from J; junction bases left unmatched: 2. The germline gives CDR1 MDHEN, CDR2 SYDVKM. CDR3 length: 15 amino acids. The CDR3 nucleotides are TGTGCCAGCAGTTTGACAGGGGGCGGTAATGAAAAACTGTTTTTT. Translating gives CASSLTGGGNEKLFF.

This chain links TRBV6-1 with TRBJ1-3; unclear D gene. Germline V CDR1 and CDR2: MNHNS, SASEGT. V lost 7 bases and J 2 bases, leaving 12 bases between the germline ends. This CDR3 spans 14 amino acids. The CDR3 nucleotides are TGTGCCAGCAATCCGAGAGGGACTGGAAACACCATATATTTT. This encodes CASNPRGTGNTIYF.

The rearrangement joins TRBV5-1 to TRBJ1-1, with D hard to call. This CDR3 has 14 residues. CDR1 is SGHRS, CDR2 YFSETQ, per germline. Trimming cost V 0 bases and J 5 bases, with 11 bases left between them. The CDR3, as DNA: TGCGCCAGCAGCTTGGCCCTCGGGGAAACTGAAGCTTTCTTT. This codes for CASSLALGETEAFF.

The chain combines TRBV29-1 with TRBJ1-1, with TRBD1 matching 11 bases. Germline CDR1 and CDR2: SQVTM and ANQGSEA. This CDR3 has 16 amino acids. V gave up 6 bases and J gave up 0 bases; unmatched junction bases: 9. CDR3 DNA: TGCAGCGTGGGGGACAGGGGGATGGGGATGAACACTGAAGCTTTCTTT. Translated: CSVGDRGMGMNTEAFF.

V usage is TRBV28 and J usage is TRBJ2-5, with 9 bases fitting TRBD1. Germline values: CDR1 MDHEN, CDR2 SYDVKM. V shed 5 bases, J shed 1 base, and the junction held 2 bases outside the gene matches. The CDR3 runs to 14 residues. CDR3 nucleotides: TGTGCCAGCAGTAGGGGACAGGGCCAAGAGACCCAGTACTTC. This encodes CASSRGQGQETQYF. Full variable domain (remainder filled in from reference TRBV28 and TRBJ2-5): DVKVTQSSRYLVKRTGEKVFLECVQDMDHENMFWYRQDPGLGLRLIYFSYDVKMKEKGDIPEGYSVSREKKERFSLILESASTNQTSMYLCASSRGQGQETQYFGPGTRLLVL.

This chain joins TRBV30 and TRBJ1-5; 7 nucleotides align to TRBD1. The CDR3 consists of 16 residues. Germline CDR1 and CDR2: GTSNPN and SVGIG (reference sequence). Trimming took 3 bases from V and 3 from J; bases not matched to a gene: 11. The CDR3 DNA follows: TGTGCCTGGAGCGACAAAGGGACAGTGAACAATCAGCCCCAGCATTTT. It specifies CAWSDKGTVNNQPQHF. The entire variable domain, with the rest obtained from reference TRBV30 and TRBJ1-5, is as follows: SQTIHQWPATLVQPVGSPLSLECTVEGTSNPNLYWYRQAAGRGLQLLFYSVGIGQISSEVPQNLSASRPQDRQFILSSKKLLLSDSGFYLCAWSDKGTVNNQPQHFGDGTRLSIL.

The chain recombines TRBV11-3 with TRBJ2-1; the D gene is possibly TRBD2 (7 bases). With 5 bases removed from V and 8 bases from J, the gap between germline ends came to 13 bases. This CDR3 is built from 13 residues. CDR1 is SGHNT, CDR2 YENEEA, per germline. The CDR3 sequence is CASSLRGGYEQFF. In DNA form, the CDR3 reads TGTGCCAGCAGCCTTAGGGGGGGGTATGAGCAGTTCTTC.

This chain joins TRBV18 and TRBJ1-3; D not certain. Germline assignment: CDR1 KGHSH and CDR2 LQKENI. The CDR3 is 16 amino acids. V was cut by 2 bases and J by 0 bases, with 11 bases left in between. DNA of the CDR3: TGTGCCAGCTCACCATACACCACCTTCTCTGGAAACACCATATATTTT. Amino acids: CASSPYTTFSGNTIYF.

This clone was detected only a few times. CDR3 residues: CAWMFGAGGTDTQYF. CDR3 coding DNA: TGTGCCTGGATGTTTGGCGCGGGGGGCACAGATACGCAGTATTTT. This chain links TRBV30 with TRBJ2-3, with TRBD2 identical over 7 bases. In germline, CDR1 is GTSNPN, CDR2 SVGIG (reference sequence). CDR3 length equals 15 residues. Trimming took 4 bases from V and 1 from J; bases not matched to a gene: 8.

V gene TRBV10-1 combines with J gene TRBJ2-1, with TRBD2 matching over 11 bases. The V segment lost 6 bases and the J segment 5 bases; nucleotides outside the gene matches: 18. The CDR3 runs 19 residues. Germline lookup yields CDR1 WNHNN and CDR2 SYGVQD (reference sequence). The CDR3 nucleotides read TGCGCCAGCAGCCGGGACCTCTATTCGACTAGCGGGGTAAACAATGAGCAGTTCTTC. Translated, it gives CASSRDLYSTSGVNNEQFF.

The chain carries TRBV29-1 and TRBJ1-1; TRBD1 might be the D (5 bases). CDR1 SQVTM and CDR2 ANQGSEA come from the germline V gene. The CDR3 consists of 14 residues. Trimming shortened V by 3 bases and J by 2 bases, and 13 bases separated the two germline ends. CDR3 region: CSVDPLGLNTEAFF. CDR3 DNA: TGCAGCGTTGACCCCTTGGGGCTCAACACTGAAGCTTTCTTT.

This chain uses TRBV29-1 with TRBJ2-6; D unclear. Between the trimmed V and J ends, which lost 4 bases and 2 bases, there was a span of 9 bases. The germline V gene encodes CDR1 SQVTM and CDR2 ANQGSEA. The CDR3 is 14 amino acids. The CDR3, as DNA: TGCAGCGTTGGTGTCCCTCCTGGGGCCAACGTCCTGACTTTC. Translating it yields CSVGVPPGANVLTF.

On this clone itself: The junction shows a germline mismatch at one end, possibly a read error. V gene TRBV27 combines with J gene TRBJ1-5; TRBD1 agrees at 7 bases. CDR3 length equals 12 residues. Germline V CDR1 and CDR2: MNHEY, SMNVEV (reference sequence). The CDR3 here is CAGRQGGQPQHF. CDR3 coding DNA: TGTGCCGGCAGACAGGGCGGTCAGCCCCAGCATTTT.

The chain combines TRBV5-4 with TRBJ1-6; 8 nucleotides agree with TRBD1. Germline lookup yields CDR1 SGHNT and CDR2 YYREEE (reference sequence). V shed 2 bases, J shed 5 bases, and the junction held 3 bases outside the gene matches. The CDR3 contains 15 residues. The CDR3, as DNA: TGTGCCAGCAGCTTAGGACAGGGACATAATTCACCCCTCCACTTT. Translating it yields CASSLGQGHNSPLHF.

The chain uses TRBV6-5 and TRBJ2-7; D might be TRBD2 (5 bases). The CDR3 runs to 14 residues. CDR1 is MNHEY, CDR2 SVGAGI, per germline. V was pared by 8 bases and J by 6 bases, with 20 bases between. CDR3 residues: CASGSNTRWAEQYF. As DNA, the CDR3 is TGTGCCAGCGGGAGTAATACAAGGTGGGCCGAGCAGTACTTC.

This rearrangement joins TRBV29-1 to TRBJ2-7; D call uncertain. The CDR3 contains 14 residues. In germline, CDR1 is SQVTM, CDR2 ANQGSEA. V lost 2 bases, J lost 0 bases, and 11 bases lay in between. DNA of the CDR3: TGCAGCGTTGAACTAGTCAGCTCCTCCTACGAGCAGTACTTC. It specifies CSVELVSSSYEQYF.

The rearrangement uses TRBV10-3 and TRBJ2-5; 12 nucleotides align to TRBD2. Germline values: CDR1 ENHRY, CDR2 SYGVKD. J lost 5 bases, V lost 7 bases, and 14 bases had no gene match. This CDR3 region has 17 residues. This CDR3 reads CAIKGEVTSGSWETQYF. CDR3 DNA sequence: TGTGCCATCAAGGGTGAAGTGACTAGCGGGAGCTGGGAGACCCAGTACTTC.

CDR3: CASSLQAGPSYGYTF. CDR3 nucleotides: TGTGCCAGCAGCTTACAGGCAGGGCCGAGCTATGGCTACACCTTC. The genes are TRBV7-8 and TRBJ1-2; weak D call: TRBD1 (5 bases). The CDR3 contains 15 residues. V was shortened by 2 bases and J by 4 bases, with 14 bases between the two germline ends. Germline V gene sequence: CDR1 SGHVS, CDR2 FQNEAQ.